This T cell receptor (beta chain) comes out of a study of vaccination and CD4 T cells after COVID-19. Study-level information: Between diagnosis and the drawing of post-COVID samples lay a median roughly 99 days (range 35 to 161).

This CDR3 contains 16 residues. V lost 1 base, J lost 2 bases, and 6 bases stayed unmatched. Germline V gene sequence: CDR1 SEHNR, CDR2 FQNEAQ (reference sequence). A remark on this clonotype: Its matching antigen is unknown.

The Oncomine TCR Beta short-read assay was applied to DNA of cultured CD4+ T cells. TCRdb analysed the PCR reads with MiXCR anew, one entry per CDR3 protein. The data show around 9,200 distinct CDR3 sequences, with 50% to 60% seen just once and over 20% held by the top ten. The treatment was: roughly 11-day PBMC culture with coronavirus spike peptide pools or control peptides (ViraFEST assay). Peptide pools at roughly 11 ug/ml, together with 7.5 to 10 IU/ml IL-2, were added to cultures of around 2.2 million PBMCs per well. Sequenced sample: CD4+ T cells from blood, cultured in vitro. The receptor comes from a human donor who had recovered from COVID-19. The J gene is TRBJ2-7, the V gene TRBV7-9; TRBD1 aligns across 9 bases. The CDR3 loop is CASSLEFGTGTYEQYF. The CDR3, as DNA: TGTGCCAGCAGCTTAGAGTTTGGGACAGGGACCTACGAGCAGTACTTC.